This TCR beta chain originates from a study of blood T cell repertoires in COVID-19. Cohorts were based on clinical histories the participants reported. Original processing notes: Reference gene primer amplification yielded estimated nucleated cell counts. Sequenced by immunoSEQ multiplex PCR; TCRdb stores in-frame clones only, minus some. That table is the source of V, J and clone size, and D and trimming were worked out from the DNA. The table records hundreds of thousands of clones, around nine tenths of them present only once. Trimming removed 5 bases at V and 7 bases at J, with 15 bases between. CDR1 and CDR2 from the germline V gene are MDHEN and SYDVKM. CDR3 size: 15 residues.

What was sequenced was PBMCs or T cells enriched from blood (not recorded which). The sequence was collected from a woman aged 45-65 years who had recovered from COVID-19. The V gene is TRBV28, the J gene TRBJ1-6; D unclear. CDR3 protein: CASSPERAGNSPLHF. CDR3 coding DNA: TGTGCCAGCAGTCCCGAGAGGGCGGGCAATTCACCCCTCCACTTT.